These 24 T cell receptor beta chains were all obtained from the same sample, sequenced in a study of blood T cell repertoires in COVID-19. The assay was immunoSEQ multiplex PCR, and TCRdb's table has in-frame clones only and misses some. Found here are a few hundred thousand clones, 80% to 90% of them singletons; the top ten hold about 5%. Material for sequencing was PBMCs or T cells enriched from blood (not recorded which). The receptor set was obtained from a man aged 25-40 years who had recovered from COVID-19.

The CDR3 DNA sequence: TGTGCCAGCAGCCAAGATGACACTTTCTATGGCTACACCTTC. Residues: CASSQDDTFYGYTF. The gene calls are TRBV4-2 and TRBJ1-2; D gene unclear. V lost 0 bases to trimming and J lost 4 bases, with 9 bases between them. The CDR3 totals 14 residues. In germline, CDR1 is LGHNA, CDR2 YNFKEQ.

V usage is TRBV6-5 and J usage is TRBJ1-1; weak D call: TRBD1 (5 bases). CDR1 is MNHEY and CDR2 is SVGAGI in the germline V gene. V shed 6 bases and J shed 0 bases, with 14 bases lying between them. The CDR3 runs to 15 residues. CDR3 region: CASRERQTLNTEAFF. Here the CDR3 DNA reads TGTGCCAGCAGGGAGCGACAGACACTGAACACTGAAGCTTTCTTT.

The genes are TRBV28 and TRBJ1-1; D is uncertain. The V end lost 2 bases, the J end lost 4 bases, and 5 bases lay between the germline ends. Germline V gene data show CDR1 as MDHEN and CDR2 as SYDVKM. The CDR3 consists of 12 residues. The CDR3 DNA follows: TGTGCCAGCAGTTTAGTTATCACTGAAGCTTTCTTT. It is translated as CASSLVITEAFF.

This clone is a singleton in its sample. This chain connects TRBV7-8 to TRBJ2-3; D gene ambiguous. Looked up from germline, CDR1 is SGHVS and CDR2 is FQNEAQ. V was trimmed by 0 bases and J by 2 bases, leaving 9 bases between them. This CDR3 is built from 15 residues. CDR3 DNA: TGTGCCAGCAGCTTAGCGTTAACAGACACAGATACGCAGTATTTT. Translation gives CASSLALTDTDTQYF.

The V call is TRBV7-2, the J call TRBJ2-7, with a tentative D call TRBD1 (5 bases). CDR1 is SGHTA and CDR2 is FQGNSA in the germline V gene. This CDR3 has 15 amino acids. Between the trimmed V and J ends, which lost 5 bases and 3 bases, there was a span of 17 bases. In nucleotides, the CDR3 is TGTGCCAGCAGCCACTTAGGTAGCAGGGACTACGAGCAGTACTTC. Translated: CASSHLGSRDYEQYF.

This chain links TRBV29-1 with TRBJ1-3, with TRBD1 as a possible D gene (5 bases). The V end was cut by 6 bases, the J end by 0 bases, with 9 bases between. Germline values: CDR1 SQVTM, CDR2 ANQGSEA. The CDR3 loop spans 13 amino acids. The CDR3 spells CSVLGASGNTIYF. The CDR3 nucleotides are TGCAGCGTGCTAGGGGCCTCTGGAAACACCATATATTTT.

This clone has a handful of counts. The chain recombines TRBV10-3 with TRBJ1-2; possible D gene TRBD1, 5 bases. Germline V gene lookup returns CDR1 ENHRY and CDR2 SYGVKD. V was pared by 3 bases and J by 13 bases, with 15 bases between. This CDR3 comprises 12 residues. CDR3 coding DNA: TGTGCCATCAGTGAATCGGGGGGTGATGGCACCTTC. This codes for CAISESGGDGTF.

The J gene is TRBJ1-3, the V gene TRBV19, with D uncertain. Trimming shortened V by 5 bases and J by 3 bases, and 11 bases separated the two germline ends. The CDR3 consists of 14 residues. Germline CDR1 is LNHDA and CDR2 is SQIVND (reference sequence). CDR3 DNA sequence: TGTGCCAGTAGTTTGGAGAGAGGTGGAAACACCATATATTTT. This encodes CASSLERGGNTIYF.

This sequence joins TRBV27 and TRBJ2-3; tentatively, D is TRBD1 (6 bases). V was pared by 6 bases and J by 2 bases, with 15 bases between. CDR3 length: 15 residues. The germline V gene has CDR1 MNHEY and CDR2 SMNVEV (reference sequence). CDR3 coding DNA: TGTGCCAGCAGCCGCTGGACAGAACCCACAGATACGCAGTATTTT. Translated, it gives CASSRWTEPTDTQYF.

The chain links TRBV27 to TRBJ2-1; 8 bases match TRBD2. Germline V CDR1 and CDR2: MNHEY, SMNVEV (reference sequence). This CDR3 is built from 14 residues. The ends lost 5 bases at V and 4 bases at J; junction bases unmatched: 4. In DNA, the CDR3 is TGTGCCAGCAGTAAAGGCGGGGGGTACAATGAGCAGTTCTTC. Its protein is CASSKGGGYNEQFF.

The V gene is TRBV5-6, the J gene TRBJ2-5, with TRBD2 matching over 14 bases. The germline CDR1 and CDR2 sequences are SGHDT and YYEEEE. The V and J ends lost 4 bases and 2 bases, in that order; junction bases with no gene match: 7. The CDR3 has 17 amino acids. This CDR3 reads CASSLHRTSGGQETQYF. The CDR3 DNA reads as TGTGCCAGCAGCCTTCACCGGACTAGCGGGGGGCAAGAGACCCAGTACTTC. Filled out from reference TRBV5-6 and TRBJ2-5, the complete variable domain reads DAGVTQSPTHLIKTRGQQVTLRCSPKSGHDTVSWYQQALGQGPQFIFQYYEEEERQRGNFPDRFSGHQFPNYSSELNVNALLLGDSALYLCASSLHRTSGGQETQYFGPGTRLLVL.

The chain uses TRBV10-3 and TRBJ2-5, with 12 bases matching TRBD2. This CDR3 has 15 residues. Per the germline V gene, CDR1 is ENHRY and CDR2 is SYGVKD. V lost 10 bases to trimming and J lost 3 bases; unmatched junction nucleotides: 9. DNA of the CDR3: TGTGCCACCCAGTTCACTAGCGGGGGGAAAGAGACCCAGTACTTC. Encoded protein: CATQFTSGGKETQYF.

The rearrangement joins TRBV6-1 to TRBJ1-6; tentatively, D is TRBD1 (6 bases). The CDR3 consists of 18 residues. V lost 2 bases and J lost 3, with 17 bases in between. Per the germline V gene, CDR1 is MNHNS and CDR2 is SASEGT. The CDR3 here is CASSETGTGTIYNSPLHF. The DNA of the CDR3 is TGTGCCAGCAGTGAAACAGGGACGGGAACCATCTATAATTCACCCCTCCACTTT.

The chain has TRBV4-2 and TRBJ1-1; 8 bases map to TRBD1. Germline trimming cut 4 bases from V and 0 bases from J; bases unmatched to any gene: 7. The CDR3 has 16 residues. In germline, CDR1 is LGHNA, CDR2 YNFKEQ. The CDR3 protein is CASSPLDRGLNTEAFF. Here the CDR3 DNA reads TGTGCCAGCAGCCCACTAGACAGGGGATTGAACACTGAAGCTTTCTTT.

The chain combines TRBV24-1 with TRBJ1-2; 8 bases are a match to TRBD1. The V segment lost 4 bases and the J segment 9 bases; nucleotides outside the gene matches: 6. Germline-derived CDR1 and CDR2 are KGHDR and SFDVKD. CDR3 length: 13 residues. The CDR3 nucleotides read TGTGCCACCAGTGAATCGGACAGGGCCAGCTACACCTTC. Amino acids: CATSESDRASYTF.

The chain combines TRBV7-9 with TRBJ2-7, with TRBD1 matching 7 bases. With V trimmed by 3 bases and J by 4 bases, 9 bases remained unmatched. The CDR3 sequence is 15 residues long. Germline V gene sequence: CDR1 SEHNR, CDR2 FQNEAQ (reference sequence). CDR3 in DNA: TGTGCCAGCAGCTTCAGACAGGGAATTGAGTACGAGCAGTACTTC. Protein product: CASSFRQGIEYEQYF.

The V call is TRBV16, the J call TRBJ2-5, with D tentatively TRBD2 (6 bases). V dropped 4 bases and J dropped 4 bases, with 10 bases sitting between them. CDR3 size: 13 residues. CDR1 KGHSY and CDR2 FQNENV come from the germline V gene. The CDR3 here is CASSRRRGETQYF. CDR3 in DNA: TGTGCCAGCAGCCGTAGGAGGGGAGAGACCCAGTACTTC.

The table lists this clone with a few counts. The CDR3 spells CASRDQSDRGYGGYTF. The CDR3, as DNA: TGTGCCAGCAGAGACCAGTCGGACAGGGGATATGGTGGCTACACCTTC. The V call is TRBV2, the J call TRBJ1-2; 9 positions match TRBD1. V lost 6 bases and J lost 7; bases outside the gene matches: 15. This CDR3 has 16 residues. CDR1 and CDR2 (germline): SNHLY, FYNNEI.

The chain employs TRBV5-1 and TRBJ2-7; perhaps TRBD2 as D (8 bases). This CDR3 is 17 amino acids long. In germline, CDR1 is SGHRS, CDR2 YFSETQ. Trimming pared 3 bases from V and 5 bases from J, leaving 24 bases between. In nucleotides, the CDR3 is TGCGCCAGCAGCTCGCAGGGGGGAGCGGGGGCATGGGACGAGCAGTACTTC. It translates to CASSSQGGAGAWDEQYF.

The chain is built from TRBV7-7 and TRBJ2-5; D might be TRBD2 (5 bases). The ends were cut back, 5 bases at V and 3 bases at J, with 16 bases in the middle. The CDR3 totals 15 residues. CDR1 is SSHAT, CDR2 FNYEAQ, per germline (reference sequence). The CDR3 DNA is TGTGCCAGCAGCCAAGGGCCGGGAAGGAAAGAGACCCAGTACTTC. This sequence encodes CASSQGPGRKETQYF.

CDR3 coding DNA: TGTGCCAGTAGTATAGGCGGGGGGGGATACGAGCAGTACTTC. Translation: CASSIGGGGYEQYF. The chain recombines TRBV19 with TRBJ2-7, with 9 positions matching TRBD2. This CDR3 is built from 14 residues. The V gene end was trimmed by 1 base and the J gene end by 4 bases; junction bases not matched to a gene: 2. Germline CDR1 is LNHDA and CDR2 is SQIVND (reference sequence).

This sequence joins TRBV7-9 and TRBJ2-7; TRBD1 matches 9 bases. This CDR3 contains 15 residues. Germline V CDR1 and CDR2: SEHNR, FQNEAQ (reference sequence). Trimming at V came to 5 bases and at J to 6 bases, leaving 11 bases not matched to a gene. This CDR3 is CASSARGATGGEQYF. The CDR3 nucleotides are TGTGCCAGCAGCGCTAGAGGGGCGACAGGGGGCGAGCAGTACTTC.

The rearrangement joins TRBV28 to TRBJ2-1; D perhaps matches TRBD2 (7 bases). CDR3 length: 17 residues. Looked up from germline, CDR1 is MDHEN and CDR2 is SYDVKM. The V end lost 3 bases, the J end lost 5 bases, and 20 bases lay between the germline ends. CDR3 amino acids: CASSLLLRGGGNNEQFF. The CDR3 DNA sequence: TGTGCCAGCAGTTTGTTGCTAAGGGGGGGCGGCAACAATGAGCAGTTCTTC.

The chain combines TRBV6-5 with TRBJ1-6, with D perhaps matching TRBD1 (6 bases). Trimming took off 4 bases at V and 9 bases at J, with 13 bases between the two ends. CDR1 and CDR2 (germline): MNHEY, SVGAGI. The CDR3 has 14 amino acids. In nucleotides, the CDR3 is TGTGCCAGCAGTTCGACAGGTCCTGTTTCACCCCTCCACTTT. It yields the protein CASSSTGPVSPLHF.